Each of the 2 T cell receptor beta chains below was sequenced from the same sample in a study of identical twins. TCRdb passed the 5' RACE reads through MiXCR, listing each CDR3 protein once. The sample consists of some 900,000 distinct CDR3 sequences, 10% to 15% of them appearing once. These data were likewise used in another study, on yellow fever vaccine responses in identical twins.

Sequencing was done on a sample of PBMCs. These receptors came from a woman between 18 and 30 years old in good health.

This clonotype was seen a handful of times. The J gene is TRBJ2-1, the V gene TRBV14; D is possibly TRBD2 (6 bases). The CDR3 runs to 17 residues. Between the trimmed V and J ends, which lost 5 bases and 7 bases, there was a span of 24 bases. Germline V gene lookup returns CDR1 SGHDN and CDR2 FVKESK. CDR3 in amino acids: CASSSPPRGGRLNEQFF. As DNA, the CDR3 is TGTGCCAGCAGCTCCCCGCCGCGGGGAGGCCGCCTAAATGAGCAGTTCTTC. The whole variable domain, remainder taken from reference TRBV14 and TRBJ2-1, is EAGVTQFPSHSVIEKGQTVTLRCDPISGHDNLYWYRRVMGKEIKFLLHFVKESKQDESGMPNNRFLAERTGGTYSTLKVQPAELEDSGVYFCASSSPPRGGRLNEQFFGPGTRLTVL.

The chain joins TRBV6-5 to TRBJ2-7; no definite D call. Germline V lookup: CDR1 MNHEY, CDR2 SVGAGI. V gave up 2 bases and J gave up 6 bases, with 17 bases separating them. The CDR3 totals 15 residues. The CDR3: CASSYPPGVLGEQYF. The CDR3, as DNA: TGTGCCAGCAGTTACCCACCTGGGGTTTTAGGCGAGCAGTACTTC.